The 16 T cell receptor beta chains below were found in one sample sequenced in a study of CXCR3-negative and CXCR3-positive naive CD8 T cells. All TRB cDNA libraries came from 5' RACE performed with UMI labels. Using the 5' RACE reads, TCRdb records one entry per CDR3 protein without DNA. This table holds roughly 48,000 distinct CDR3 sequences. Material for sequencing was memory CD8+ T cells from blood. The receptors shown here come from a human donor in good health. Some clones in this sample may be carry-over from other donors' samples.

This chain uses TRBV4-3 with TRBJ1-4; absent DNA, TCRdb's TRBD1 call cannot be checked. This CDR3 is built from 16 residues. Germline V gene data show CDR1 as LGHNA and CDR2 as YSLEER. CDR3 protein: CASSHNRGTGNEKLFF.

The CDR3 sequence is CASSPTGITDTQYF. The rearrangement links TRBV12-3 or TRBV12-4 to TRBJ2-3. CDR3 size: 14 residues.

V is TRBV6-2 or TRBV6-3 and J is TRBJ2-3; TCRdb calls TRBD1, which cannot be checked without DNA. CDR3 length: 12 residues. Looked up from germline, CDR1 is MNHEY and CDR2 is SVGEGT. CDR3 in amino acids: CASSWGTDTQYF.

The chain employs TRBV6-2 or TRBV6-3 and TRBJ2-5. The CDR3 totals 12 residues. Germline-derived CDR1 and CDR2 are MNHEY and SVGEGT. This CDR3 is CASSYSRETQYF.

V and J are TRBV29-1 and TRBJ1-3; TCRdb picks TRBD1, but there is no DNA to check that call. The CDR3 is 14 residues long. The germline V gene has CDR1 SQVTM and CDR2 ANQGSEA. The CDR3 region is CSVEERDSGNTIYF. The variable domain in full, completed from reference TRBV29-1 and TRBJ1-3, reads SAVISQKPSRDICQRGTSLTIQCQVDSQVTMMFWYRQQPGQSLTLIATANQGSEATYESGFVIDKFPISRPNLTFSTLTVSNMSPEDSSIYLCSVEERDSGNTIYFGEGSWLTVV.

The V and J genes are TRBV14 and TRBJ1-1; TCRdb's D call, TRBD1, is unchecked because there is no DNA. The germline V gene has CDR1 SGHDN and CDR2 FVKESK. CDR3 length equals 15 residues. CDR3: CASSLEGQGFTEAFF. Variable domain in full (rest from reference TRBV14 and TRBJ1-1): EAGVTQFPSHSVIEKGQTVTLRCDPISGHDNLYWYRRVMGKEIKFLLHFVKESKQDESGMPNNRFLAERTGGTYSTLKVQPAELEDSGVYFCASSLEGQGFTEAFFGQGTRLTVV.

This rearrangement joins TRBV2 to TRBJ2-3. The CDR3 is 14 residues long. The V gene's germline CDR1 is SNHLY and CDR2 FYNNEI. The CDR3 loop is CASSLRYSTDTQYF.

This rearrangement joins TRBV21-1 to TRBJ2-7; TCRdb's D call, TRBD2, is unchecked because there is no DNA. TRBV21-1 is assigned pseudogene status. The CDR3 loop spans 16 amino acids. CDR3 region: CASSKVRAGGTYEQYF.

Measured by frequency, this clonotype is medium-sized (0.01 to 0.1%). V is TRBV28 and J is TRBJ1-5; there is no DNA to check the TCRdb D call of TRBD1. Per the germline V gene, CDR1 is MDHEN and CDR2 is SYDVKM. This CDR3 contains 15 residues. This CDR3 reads CASTTGAHSNQPQHF.

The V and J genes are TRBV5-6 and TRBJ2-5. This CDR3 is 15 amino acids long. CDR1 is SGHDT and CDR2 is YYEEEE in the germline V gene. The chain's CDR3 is CASSLGISGPETQYF.

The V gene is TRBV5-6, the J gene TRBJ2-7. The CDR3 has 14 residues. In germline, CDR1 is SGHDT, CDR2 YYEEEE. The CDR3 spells CASTTAGSSYEQYF.

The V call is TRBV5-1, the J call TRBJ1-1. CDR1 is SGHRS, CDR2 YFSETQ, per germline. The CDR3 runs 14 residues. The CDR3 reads CASSFSTEYTEAFF.

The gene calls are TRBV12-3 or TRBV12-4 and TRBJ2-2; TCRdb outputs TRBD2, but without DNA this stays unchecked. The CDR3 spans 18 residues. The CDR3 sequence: CASSPIPSGGSNTGELFF.

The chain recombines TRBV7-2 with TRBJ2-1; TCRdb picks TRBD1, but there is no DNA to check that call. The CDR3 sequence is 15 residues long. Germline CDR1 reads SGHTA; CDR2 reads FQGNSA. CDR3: CASKVGQATYNEQFF.

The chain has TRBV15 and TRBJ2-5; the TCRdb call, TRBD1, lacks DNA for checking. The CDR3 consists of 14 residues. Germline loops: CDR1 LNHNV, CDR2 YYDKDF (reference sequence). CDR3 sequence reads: CATSPGAGQETQYF.

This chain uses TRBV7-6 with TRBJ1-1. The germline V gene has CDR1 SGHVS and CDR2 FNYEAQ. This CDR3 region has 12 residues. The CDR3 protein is CASSLSSNEAFF. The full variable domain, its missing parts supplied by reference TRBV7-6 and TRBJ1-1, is GAGVSQSPRYKVTKRGQDVALRCDPISGHVSLYWYRQALGQGPEFLTYFNYEAQQDKSGLPNDRFSAERPEGSISTLTIQRTEQRDSAMYRCASSLSSNEAFFGQGTRLTVV.